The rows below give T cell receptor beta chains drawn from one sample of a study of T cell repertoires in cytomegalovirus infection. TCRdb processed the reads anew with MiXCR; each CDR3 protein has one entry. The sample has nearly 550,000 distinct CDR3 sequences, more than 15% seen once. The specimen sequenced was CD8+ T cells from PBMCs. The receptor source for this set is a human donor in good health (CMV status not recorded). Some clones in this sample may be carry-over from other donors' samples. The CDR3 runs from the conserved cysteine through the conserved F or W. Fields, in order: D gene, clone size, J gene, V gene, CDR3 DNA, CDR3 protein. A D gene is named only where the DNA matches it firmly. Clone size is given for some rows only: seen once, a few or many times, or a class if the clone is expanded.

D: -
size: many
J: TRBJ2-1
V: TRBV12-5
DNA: TGTGCTAGTGGCCAGGCTCGGAATGAGCAGTTCTTC
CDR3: CASGQARNEQFF

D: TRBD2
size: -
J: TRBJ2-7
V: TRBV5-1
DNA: TGCGCCAGCAGCCCTGGCGGGGGGGTGGGCTCCTACGAGCAGTACTTC
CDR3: CASSPGGGVGSYEQYF

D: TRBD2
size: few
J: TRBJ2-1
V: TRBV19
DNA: TGTGCCAGTACCCTAAGTGGGGCTAGCGGGTACAATGAGCAGTTCTTC
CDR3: CASTLSGASGYNEQFF

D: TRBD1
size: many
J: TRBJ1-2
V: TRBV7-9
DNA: TGTGCCAGCAGCTCCACAGGGGAGGCAGGCTATGGCTACACCTTC
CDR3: CASSSTGEAGYGYTF

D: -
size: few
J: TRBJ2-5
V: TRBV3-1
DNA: TGTGCCAGCAGCCAAGATAGGGGGAAAGAGACCCAGTACTTC
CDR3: CASSQDRGKETQYF

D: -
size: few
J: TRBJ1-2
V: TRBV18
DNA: TGTGCCAGCTCACTAAAAATCCGCGACGGAGACTCTAACTATGGCTACACCTTC
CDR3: CASSLKIRDGDSNYGYTF

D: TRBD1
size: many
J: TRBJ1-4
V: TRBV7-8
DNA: TGTGCCAGCAGCTTAACCGCGACAGGGATTAGGGAAAAACTGTTTTTT
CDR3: CASSLTATGIREKLFF

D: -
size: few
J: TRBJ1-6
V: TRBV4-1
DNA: TGCGCCAGCAGCCAAGAAGGTGGAGGTTATGGTTCACCCCTCCACTTT
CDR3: CASSQEGGGYGSPLHF

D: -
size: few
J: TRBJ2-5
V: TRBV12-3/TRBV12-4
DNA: TGTGCCAGCAGTACTTGGGACGGACTCCCCGTGGAGGGCCAGTACTTC
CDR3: CASSTWDGLPVEGQYF

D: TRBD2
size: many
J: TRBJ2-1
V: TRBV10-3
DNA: TGTGCCATAGCCGGGACTAGCGGGAGCGGCTCCTACAATGAGCAGTTCTTC
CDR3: CAIAGTSGSGSYNEQFF

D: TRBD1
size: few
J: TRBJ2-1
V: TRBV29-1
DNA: TGCAGCTTATCGGGACAGGGGAACAATGAGCAGTTCTTC
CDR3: CSLSGQGNNEQFF

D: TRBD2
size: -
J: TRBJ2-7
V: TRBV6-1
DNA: TGTGCCAGCAGCTCCCGACTAGCCCCCTACGAGCAGTACTTC
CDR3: CASSSRLAPYEQYF

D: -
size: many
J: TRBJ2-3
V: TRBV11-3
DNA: TGTGCCAGCAGCTTAGATCCCCCAGGGATTGGGAGAGATACGCAGTATTTT
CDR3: CASSLDPPGIGRDTQYF

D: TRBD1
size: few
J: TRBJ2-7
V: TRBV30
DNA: TGTGCCTGGAGTACTCCGACAGGGGACACCTACGAGCAGTACTTC
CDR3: CAWSTPTGDTYEQYF

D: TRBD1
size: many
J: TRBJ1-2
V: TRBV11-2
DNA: TGTGCCAGCAGCCAAACAGGGGGTAATGGCTACACCTTC
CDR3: CASSQTGGNGYTF

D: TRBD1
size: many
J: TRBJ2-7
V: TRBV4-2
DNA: TGTGCCAGCAGCCAGGGTATAACAGGGGGCGAAAGCCACGAGCAGTACTTC
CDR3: CASSQGITGGESHEQYF

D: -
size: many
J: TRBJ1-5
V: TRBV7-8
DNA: TGTGCCAGCAGCTTAGGCAGAAACTACAATCAGCCCCAGCATTTT
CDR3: CASSLGRNYNQPQHF

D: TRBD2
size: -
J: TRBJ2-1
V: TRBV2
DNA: TGTGCCAGCAGTGCACGGACTAGCGGATACTACAATGAGCAGTTCTTC
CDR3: CASSARTSGYYNEQFF

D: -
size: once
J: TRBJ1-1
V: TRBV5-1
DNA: TGCGCCAGCAGCTTGCGACGTAACACTGAAGGTTTCTTT
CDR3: CASSLRRNTEGFF

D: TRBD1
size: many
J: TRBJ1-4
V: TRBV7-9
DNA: TGTGCCAGCAGCAAGGACAGGGTGAATGAAAAACTGTTTTTT
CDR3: CASSKDRVNEKLFF

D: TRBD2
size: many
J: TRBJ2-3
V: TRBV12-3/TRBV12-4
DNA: TGTGCCAGCAGTTTAGCGGCGGCGGGAGGGCCCGTGACAGATACGCAGTATTTT
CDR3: CASSLAAAGGPVTDTQYF

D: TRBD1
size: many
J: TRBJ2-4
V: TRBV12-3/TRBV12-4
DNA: TGTGCCAGCAGTTTAATAGACAGGGGAGACATTCAGTACTTC
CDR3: CASSLIDRGDIQYF